This T cell receptor (beta chain) was obtained from a study of cytomegalovirus exposure and HLA in healthy donors. Study summary: In terms of ancestry, the Caucasian-associated cluster contained about 81% of the roughly 360 genotyped donors.

This clone has only a few counts. What it recognizes is unknown. CDR3 length equals 14 residues. Germline CDR1 and CDR2: WSHSY and SAAADI. Trimming at V came to 8 bases and at J to 2 bases, leaving 5 bases not matched to a gene. The PCR employed 60 Vbeta primers together with 13 Jbeta primers. The table came from immunoSEQ multiplex PCR; TCRdb's copy has only in-frame clones and leaves some out. This sample has under 85,000 clones, with roughly 79% found just once. Study findings and constraints: Previous analysis showed most TCR beta V segments were productive about 87% or about 30% of the time. In a later analysis, CMV-associated beta chains were mostly HLA-associated, it appeared. Researchers reported in a later analysis that a missense DCLRE1C variant was tied to TCR beta V- and J-gene trimming.

The sequence came from a middle-aged woman in good health and CMV-seropositive. Sequenced: PBMCs. The chain is built from TRBV10-2 and TRBJ2-1; 8 bases are shared with TRBD1. The CDR3 sequence: CASEDRVPYNEQFF. The CDR3 DNA reads as TGCGCCAGCGAGGACAGGGTTCCCTACAATGAGCAGTTCTTC.